The 22 T cell receptor beta chains below were found in one sample sequenced in a study of blood T cell repertoires in COVID-19. Assay used: immunoSEQ multiplex PCR; TCRdb lists only in-frame clones, some missing. This table holds 75,000 or so clones, around 90% found once. The specimen sequenced was peripheral blood. The receptors were gathered from a man aged 50 to 59 with acute or convalescent COVID-19.

The chain recombines TRBV11-3 with TRBJ2-2; TRBD2 matches 11 bases. The CDR3 runs to 17 residues. V lost 5 bases and J lost 4; bases outside the gene matches: 9. Germline V CDR1 and CDR2: SGHNT, YENEEA. The CDR3 bases are TGTGCCAGCAGCCTCGCCTCGACTAGCGGGACCACCGGGGAGCTGTTTTTT. This sequence encodes CASSLASTSGTTGELFF. The whole variable domain, filled in from reference TRBV11-3 and TRBJ2-2, reads EAGVVQSPRYKIIEKKQPVAFWCNPISGHNTLYWYLQNLGQGPELLIRYENEEAVDDSQLPKDRFSAERLKGVDSTLKIQPAELGDSAVYLCASSLASTSGTTGELFFGEGSRLTVL.

This chain joins TRBV30 and TRBJ2-7, with 7 bases aligning to TRBD2. With 2 bases clipped from V and 6 bases from J, the junction kept 7 bases outside the gene matches. The CDR3 has 13 amino acids. Germline V CDR1 and CDR2: GTSNPN, SVGIG (reference sequence). The CDR3 protein is CAWSMRGWGEQYF. As DNA, the CDR3 is TGTGCCTGGAGTATGCGGGGGTGGGGCGAGCAGTACTTC.

The chain recombines TRBV5-1 with TRBJ2-7; a possible D gene is TRBD2 (6 bases). Germline V gene sequence: CDR1 SGHRS, CDR2 YFSETQ. CDR3 length: 15 amino acids. Trimming took off 4 bases at V and 3 bases at J, with 17 bases between the two ends. The DNA for the CDR3 is TGCGCCAGCAGCCCAGGGACTCTAAAGCGCTACGAGCAGTACTTC. The encoded protein is CASSPGTLKRYEQYF. The full variable domain, its missing parts supplied by reference TRBV5-1 and TRBJ2-7, is KAGVTQTPRYLIKTRGQQVTLSCSPISGHRSVSWYQQTPGQGLQFLFEYFSETQRNKGNFPGRFSGRQFSNSRSEMNVSTLELGDSALYLCASSPGTLKRYEQYFGPGTRLTVT.

V usage is TRBV3-1 (or the pseudogene TRBV3-2) and J usage is TRBJ2-7, with 10 positions matching TRBD2. J gave up 6 bases and V 3 bases, and 5 bases lay outside the gene matches. Germline V lookup: CDR1 LGHDT, CDR2 YNNKEL (reference sequence). The CDR3 sequence is 14 residues long. CDR3 sequence: CASSQGAGGLEQYF. The DNA for the CDR3 is TGTGCCAGCAGCCAGGGAGCGGGGGGGCTCGAGCAGTACTTC.

The chain has TRBV7-9 and TRBJ1-2, with TRBD1 matching 7 bases. This CDR3 region has 14 residues. Trimming took 2 bases from V and 7 from J; bases not matched to a gene: 7. Looked up from germline, CDR1 is SEHNR and CDR2 is FQNEAQ (reference sequence). The CDR3 reads CASSLQMGQSGYTF. CDR3 bases: TGTGCCAGCAGCTTACAAATGGGACAGTCTGGCTACACCTTC.

This clone was seen once. The chain uses TRBV5-1 and TRBJ2-7; 8 nucleotides agree with TRBD1. Germline V CDR1 and CDR2: SGHRS, YFSETQ. The J segment lost 6 bases and the V segment lost 1 base, leaving 9 bases of the junction unmatched. The CDR3 loop spans 15 amino acids. The CDR3 protein is CASSLLGQGAGEQYF. The DNA for the CDR3 is TGCGCCAGCAGCTTGTTGGGCCAGGGGGCCGGCGAGCAGTACTTC.

The chain uses TRBV5-1 and TRBJ1-6; 9 positions match TRBD1. Per germline, CDR1 SGHRS and CDR2 YFSETQ. Trimming cost V 3 bases and J 7 bases; bases outside gene matches: 2. This CDR3 spans 14 amino acids. CDR3 nucleotide sequence: TGCGCCAGCAGCTCCGGGACAGGGAATTCACCCCTCCACTTT. It yields the protein CASSSGTGNSPLHF.

The V call is TRBV6-5, the J call TRBJ1-5, with 10 bases that match TRBD1. There are 13 residues in the CDR3. Germline CDR1 MNHEY, CDR2 SVGAGI. V shed 7 bases, J shed 7 bases, and the junction held 4 bases outside the gene matches. CDR3 DNA sequence: TGTGCCAGCAACGACAGGGGGCGACAGCCCCAGCATTTT. This encodes CASNDRGRQPQHF.

The chain recombines TRBV27 with TRBJ2-3; 9 nucleotides agree with TRBD2. The CDR3 extends over 15 amino acids. Germline V gives CDR1 MNHEY, CDR2 SMNVEV (reference sequence). Germline trimming cut 7 bases from V and 1 base from J; bases unmatched to any gene: 6. The CDR3 reads CASTRGGVGTDTQYF. CDR3 in DNA: TGTGCCAGCACCCGCGGGGGGGTGGGCACAGATACGCAGTATTTT.

V is TRBV19 and J is TRBJ2-7, with D perhaps matching TRBD1 (6 bases). The germline V gene has CDR1 LNHDA and CDR2 SQIVND (reference sequence). The CDR3 length is 14 residues. Trimming removed 5 bases from V and 1 base from J, with 12 bases in between. DNA for the CDR3: TGTGCCAGTAGTCCAGAGGACAGATCCTACGAGCAGTACTTC. It translates to CASSPEDRSYEQYF.

The chain employs TRBV25-1 and TRBJ2-3, with 10 bases aligning to TRBD1. The CDR3 is 16 residues long. V was clipped by 2 bases and J by 4 bases; unmatched bases: 6. Germline CDR1 is MGHDK and CDR2 is SYGVNS. The CDR3 DNA is TGTGCCAGCAGTGAACCTTGGACAGGGGGGCCAGATACGCAGTATTTT. As protein: CASSEPWTGGPDTQYF.

This chain links TRBV5-4 with TRBJ1-2; D perhaps matches TRBD1 (6 bases). In germline, CDR1 is SGHNT, CDR2 YYREEE (reference sequence). The CDR3 totals 17 residues. V lost 2 bases to trimming and J lost 2 bases, with 19 bases between them. CDR3 DNA sequence: TGTGCCAGCAGCTTAGTTGGACAGTTCCCCCCCAACTATGGCTACACCTTC. Translated, it gives CASSLVGQFPPNYGYTF. Full variable domain (rest looked up from reference TRBV5-4 and TRBJ1-2): ETGVTQSPTHLIKTRGQQVTLRCSSQSGHNTVSWYQQALGQGPQFIFQYYREEENGRGNFPPRFSGLQFPNYSSELNVNALELDDSALYLCASSLVGQFPPNYGYTFGSGTRLTVV.

The CDR3: CASSLGHPMKNIQYF. CDR3 bases: TGTGCCAGCAGCTTAGGACATCCCATGAAAAACATTCAGTACTTC. The chain links TRBV11-2 to TRBJ2-4; D remains unclear. V lost 1 base, J lost 4 bases, and 11 bases lay in between. CDR1 and CDR2 (germline): SGHAT, FQNNGV. This CDR3 is 15 amino acids long. Drawing the rest from reference TRBV11-2 and TRBJ2-4, the complete variable domain is EAGVAQSPRYKIIEKRQSVAFWCNPISGHATLYWYQQILGQGPKLLIQFQNNGVVDDSQLPKDRFSAERLKGVDSTLKIQPAKLEDSAVYLCASSLGHPMKNIQYFGAGTRLSVL.

The chain is built from TRBV24-1 and TRBJ1-5, with a weak D call TRBD1 (5 bases). The V end lost 1 base, the J end lost 0 bases, and 15 bases lay between the germline ends. There are 18 residues in the CDR3. Per germline, CDR1 KGHDR and CDR2 SFDVKD. CDR3 sequence (DNA): TGTGCCACCAGTGATTTTAAGTTAGGAAGGGGTAGCAATCAGCCCCAGCATTTT. Its translation: CATSDFKLGRGSNQPQHF.

The table lists this clone with a count of one. The rearrangement links TRBV12-3 or TRBV12-4 to TRBJ1-5; no definite D call. V dropped 8 bases and J dropped 9 bases, with 11 bases sitting between them. There are 11 residues in the CDR3. The CDR3 nucleotides are TGTGCCAGCCAGTCCGAGGGGCCCCAGCATTTT. This translates into CASQSEGPQHF.

This chain uses TRBV5-1 with TRBJ2-1; perhaps TRBD2 as D (6 bases). The CDR3 loop spans 18 amino acids. Germline assignment: CDR1 SGHRS and CDR2 YFSETQ. Between the trimmed V and J ends, which lost 0 bases and 1 base, there was a span of 17 bases. The DNA for the CDR3 is TGCGCCAGCAGCTTGGTTCCCAACGGGGGAAGGTCCTACAATGAGCAGTTCTTC. It is translated as CASSLVPNGGRSYNEQFF. Looking up the rest from reference TRBV5-1 and TRBJ2-1 gives the full variable domain: KAGVTQTPRYLIKTRGQQVTLSCSPISGHRSVSWYQQTPGQGLQFLFEYFSETQRNKGNFPGRFSGRQFSNSRSEMNVSTLELGDSALYLCASSLVPNGGRSYNEQFFGPGTRLTVL.

This chain uses TRBV20-1 with TRBJ1-2; TRBD1 might be the D (5 bases). The CDR3 has 11 residues. Germline lookup yields CDR1 DFQATT and CDR2 SNEGSKA (reference sequence). The V and J ends lost 3 bases and 7 bases respectively, with 9 bases between them. For the CDR3, the DNA is TGCAGTGCTAGGGGGGGAAGTGGCTACACCTTC. Translation: CSARGGSGYTF.

V is TRBV9 and J is TRBJ2-7; 7 bases are a match to TRBD1. Trimming cost V 2 bases and J 1 base; bases outside gene matches: 3. Germline CDR1 reads SGDLS; CDR2 reads YYNGEE. The CDR3 has 14 amino acids. In DNA form, the CDR3 reads TGTGCCAGCAGCGTTTCACAGGGGTCCTACGAGCAGTACTTC. Translated, it gives CASSVSQGSYEQYF. The whole variable domain, filled in from reference TRBV9 and TRBJ2-7, reads DSGVTQTPKHLITATGQRVTLRCSPRSGDLSVYWYQQSLDQGLQFLIQYYNGEERAKGNILERFSAQQFPDLHSELNLSSLELGDSALYFCASSVSQGSYEQYFGPGTRLTVT.

This rearrangement joins TRBV9 to TRBJ1-4, with 7 positions matching TRBD1. The CDR3 length is 15 residues. The trim removed 4 bases at V and 0 bases at J, leaving 3 bases unmatched. Germline V gives CDR1 SGDLS, CDR2 YYNGEE. CDR3 protein: CASSITGATNEKLFF. CDR3 DNA: TGTGCCAGCAGCATCACAGGGGCAACTAATGAAAAACTGTTTTTT.

This chain links TRBV3-1 (or the pseudogene TRBV3-2) with TRBJ1-4; D is unresolved. Per the germline V gene, CDR1 is LGHDT and CDR2 is YNNKEL (reference sequence). The CDR3 consists of 15 residues. Deletions cut 1 base from V and 0 bases from J, with 6 bases between. CDR3 sequence (DNA): TGTGCCAGCAGCCAAGGGCGGACAACTAATGAAAAACTGTTTTTT. The encoded protein is CASSQGRTTNEKLFF.

V gene TRBV7-2 combines with J gene TRBJ1-2; 11 positions match TRBD1. This CDR3 has 18 residues. Germline loops: CDR1 SGHTA, CDR2 FQGNSA. V lost 1 base, J lost 4 bases, and 11 bases stayed unmatched. Written as DNA, the CDR3 is TGTGCCAGCAGCTTAGATACGAGCGGACAGGGGGCTGCCTATGGCTACACCTTC. It codes for CASSLDTSGQGAAYGYTF.

The J gene is TRBJ1-5, the V gene TRBV7-9, with 7 bases fitting TRBD1. There are 15 residues in the CDR3. With 6 bases clipped from V and 5 bases from J, the junction kept 10 bases outside the gene matches. CDR1 is SEHNR and CDR2 is FQNEAQ in the germline V gene (reference sequence). This CDR3 reads CASSRETGPHQPQHF. The CDR3 DNA reads TGTGCCAGCAGTCGGGAGACAGGGCCCCATCAGCCCCAGCATTTT.